What follows describes a single T cell receptor (beta chain). The table lists this clonotype with a few counts. There is no known antigen for this receptor. No base-level quality is on record; no much larger clone is a single base apart. These data belong to a study (dated by TCRdb to the mid-2010s). The library was prepared using RT-PCR. Reads for this sample came from an Illumina MiSeq. Through fastp at Q25 and MiXCR, TCRdb rebuilt clones from the public reads, retaining in-frame beta chains. Each record represents a unique CDR3 protein, reported with the most common genes and DNA among its rows. This sample lists almost 700,000 distinct CDR3 sequences; around 14% were detected once. 3.6% of the sample is held by the ten biggest clonotypes. V and J are trimmed by 4 bases and 2 bases, and the gene matches miss 4 bases of the junction. Including the terminal cysteine and phenylalanine, the CDR3 comprises 15 residues. The CDR3 DNA has 45 bases and is translated from base 1. CDR1 and CDR2 (SGHRS, YFSETQ) derive from the germline V gene.

Recombination linked TRBV5-1 to TRBJ2-3, and 10 junction bases match TRBD1. The sequencing input was memory CD4+ T cells from blood. This clonotype was obtained from a female donor in good health, serving as a healthy control. This receptor carries the CDR3 CASSLRQGATDTQYF. The base sequence is TGCGCCAGCAGCCTCCGACAGGGGGCCACAGATACGCAGTATTTT.